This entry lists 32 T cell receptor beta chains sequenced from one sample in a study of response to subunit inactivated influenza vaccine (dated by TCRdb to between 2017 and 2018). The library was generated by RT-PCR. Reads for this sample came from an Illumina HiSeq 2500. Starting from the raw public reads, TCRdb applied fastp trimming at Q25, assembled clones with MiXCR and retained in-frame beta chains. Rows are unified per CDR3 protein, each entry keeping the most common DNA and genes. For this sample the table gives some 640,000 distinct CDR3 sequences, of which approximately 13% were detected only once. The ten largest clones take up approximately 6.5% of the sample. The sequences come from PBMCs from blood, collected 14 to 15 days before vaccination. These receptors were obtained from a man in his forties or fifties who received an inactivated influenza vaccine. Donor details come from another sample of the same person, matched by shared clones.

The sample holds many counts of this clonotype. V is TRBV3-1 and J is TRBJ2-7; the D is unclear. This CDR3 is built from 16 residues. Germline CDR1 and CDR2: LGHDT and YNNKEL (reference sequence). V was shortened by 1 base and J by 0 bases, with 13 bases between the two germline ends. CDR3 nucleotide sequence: TGTGCCAGCAGCCAAGCCGACATGGGGATCTCCTACGAGCAGTACTTC. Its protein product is CASSQADMGISYEQYF.

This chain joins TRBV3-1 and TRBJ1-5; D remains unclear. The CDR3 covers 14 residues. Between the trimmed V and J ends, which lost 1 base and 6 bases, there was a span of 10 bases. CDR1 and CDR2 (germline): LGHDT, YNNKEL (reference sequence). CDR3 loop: CASSQAGRSQPQHF. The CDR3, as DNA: TGTGCCAGCAGCCAAGCGGGGAGGAGTCAGCCCCAGCATTTT.

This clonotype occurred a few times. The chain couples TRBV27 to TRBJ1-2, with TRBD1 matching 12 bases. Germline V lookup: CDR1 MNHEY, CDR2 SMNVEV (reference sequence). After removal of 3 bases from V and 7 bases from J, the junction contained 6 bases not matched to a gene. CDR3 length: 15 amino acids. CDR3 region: CASSFEGQGAFGYTF. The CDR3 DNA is TGTGCCAGCAGTTTTGAGGGACAGGGGGCGTTTGGCTACACCTTC.

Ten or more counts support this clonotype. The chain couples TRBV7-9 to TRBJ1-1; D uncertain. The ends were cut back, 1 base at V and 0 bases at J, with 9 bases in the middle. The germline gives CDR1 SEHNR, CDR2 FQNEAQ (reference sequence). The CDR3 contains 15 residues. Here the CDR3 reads CASSLEGNMNTEAFF. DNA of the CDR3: TGTGCCAGCAGCTTAGAAGGAAATATGAACACTGAAGCTTTCTTT.

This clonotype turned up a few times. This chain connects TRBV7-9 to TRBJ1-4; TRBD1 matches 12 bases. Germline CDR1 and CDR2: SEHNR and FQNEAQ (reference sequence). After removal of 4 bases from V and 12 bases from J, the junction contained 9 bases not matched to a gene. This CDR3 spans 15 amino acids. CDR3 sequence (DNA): TGTGCCAGCAGCTCACTGCCGGGACAGGGGGCAGAACTGTTTTTT. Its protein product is CASSSLPGQGAELFF.

The CDR3 sequence is CSASGPYEQYF. CDR3 bases: TGCAGTGCTAGTGGCCCCTACGAGCAGTACTTC. The genes are TRBV20-1 and TRBJ2-7; D call uncertain. The CDR3 length is 11 residues. Germline-derived CDR1 and CDR2 are DFQATT and SNEGSKA (reference sequence). Trimming took 3 bases from V and 2 from J, leaving 5 bases between them.

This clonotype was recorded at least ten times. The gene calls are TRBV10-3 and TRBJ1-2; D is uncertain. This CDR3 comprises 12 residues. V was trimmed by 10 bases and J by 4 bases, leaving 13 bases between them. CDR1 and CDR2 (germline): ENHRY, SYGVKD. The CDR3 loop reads CATSQPGYGYTF. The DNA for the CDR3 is TGTGCCACAAGCCAACCGGGCTATGGCTACACCTTC.

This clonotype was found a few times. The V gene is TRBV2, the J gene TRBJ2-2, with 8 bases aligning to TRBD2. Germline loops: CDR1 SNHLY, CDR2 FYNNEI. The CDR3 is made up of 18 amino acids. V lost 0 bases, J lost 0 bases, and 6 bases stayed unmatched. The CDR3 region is CASSEANPGLANTGELFF. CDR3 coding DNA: TGTGCCAGCAGTGAAGCTAACCCGGGACTAGCGAACACCGGGGAGCTGTTTTTT.

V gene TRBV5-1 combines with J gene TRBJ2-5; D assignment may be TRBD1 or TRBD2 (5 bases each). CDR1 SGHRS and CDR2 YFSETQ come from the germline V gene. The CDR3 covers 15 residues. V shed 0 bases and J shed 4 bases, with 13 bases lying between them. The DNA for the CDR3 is TGCGCCAGCAGCTTGGTTACCGGGGCCGGAGAGACCCAGTACTTC. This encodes CASSLVTGAGETQYF. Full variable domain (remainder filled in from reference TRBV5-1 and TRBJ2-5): KAGVTQTPRYLIKTRGQQVTLSCSPISGHRSVSWYQQTPGQGLQFLFEYFSETQRNKGNFPGRFSGRQFSNSRSEMNVSTLELGDSALYLCASSLVTGAGETQYFGPGTRLLVL.

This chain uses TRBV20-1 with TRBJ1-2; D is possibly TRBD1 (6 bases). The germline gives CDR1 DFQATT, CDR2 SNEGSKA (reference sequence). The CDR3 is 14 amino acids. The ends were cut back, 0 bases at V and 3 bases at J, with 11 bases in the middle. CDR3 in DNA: TGCAGTGCTAGAGAGACAGGAGTCGACTATGGCTACACCTTC. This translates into CSARETGVDYGYTF.

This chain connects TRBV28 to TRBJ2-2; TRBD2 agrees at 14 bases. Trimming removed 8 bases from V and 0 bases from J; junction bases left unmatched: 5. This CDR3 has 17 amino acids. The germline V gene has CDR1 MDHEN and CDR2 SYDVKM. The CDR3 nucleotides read TGTGCCAGCGGTGGACTAGCGGGGGGCACGAACACCGGGGAGCTGTTTTTT. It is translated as CASGGLAGGTNTGELFF. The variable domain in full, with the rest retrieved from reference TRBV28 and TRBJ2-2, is DVKVTQSSRYLVKRTGEKVFLECVQDMDHENMFWYRQDPGLGLRLIYFSYDVKMKEKGDIPEGYSVSREKKERFSLILESASTNQTSMYLCASGGLAGGTNTGELFFGEGSRLTVL.

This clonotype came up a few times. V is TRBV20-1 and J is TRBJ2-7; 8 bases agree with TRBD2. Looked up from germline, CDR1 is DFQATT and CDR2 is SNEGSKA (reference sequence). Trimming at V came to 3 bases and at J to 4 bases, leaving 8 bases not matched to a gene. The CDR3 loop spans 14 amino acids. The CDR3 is CSASVAGGPYEQYF. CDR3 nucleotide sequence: TGCAGTGCTAGTGTTGCGGGAGGTCCGTACGAGCAGTACTTC.

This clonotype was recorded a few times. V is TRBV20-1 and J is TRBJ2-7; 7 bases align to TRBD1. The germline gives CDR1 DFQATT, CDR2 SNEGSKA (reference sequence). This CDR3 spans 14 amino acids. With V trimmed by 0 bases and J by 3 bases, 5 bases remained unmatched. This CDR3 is CSARDEQGSYEQYF. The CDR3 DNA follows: TGCAGTGCTAGAGATGAACAGGGGAGCTACGAGCAGTACTTC.

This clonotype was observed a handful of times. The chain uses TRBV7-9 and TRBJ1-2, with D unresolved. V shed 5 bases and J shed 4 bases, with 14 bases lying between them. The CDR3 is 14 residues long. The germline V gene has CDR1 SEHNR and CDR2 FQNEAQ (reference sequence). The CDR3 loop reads CASSTPSGIYGYTF. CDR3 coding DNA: TGTGCCAGCAGCACTCCCTCAGGAATCTATGGCTACACCTTC. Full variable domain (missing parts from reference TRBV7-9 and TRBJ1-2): DTGVSQNPRHKITKRGQNVTFRCDPISEHNRLYWYRQTLGQGPEFLTYFQNEAQLEKSRLLSDRFSAERPKGSFSTLEIQRTEQGDSAMYLCASSTPSGIYGYTFGSGTRLTVV.

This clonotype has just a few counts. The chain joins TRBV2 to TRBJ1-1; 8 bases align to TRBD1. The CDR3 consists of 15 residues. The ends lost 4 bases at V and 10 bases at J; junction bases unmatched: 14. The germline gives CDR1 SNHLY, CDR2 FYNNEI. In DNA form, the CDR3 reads TGTGCCAGCAGTGCCAGAGGGTCAGGGGGCCGTAGAGCTTTCTTT. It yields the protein CASSARGSGGRRAFF.

CDR3 protein: CSAREEGAFWNTGELFF. The CDR3 DNA sequence: TGCAGTGCTAGAGAGGAAGGGGCCTTTTGGAACACCGGGGAGCTGTTTTTT. This chain links TRBV20-1 with TRBJ2-2; possible D gene TRBD1, 5 bases. Germline CDR1 DFQATT, CDR2 SNEGSKA (reference sequence). The CDR3 covers 17 residues. The germline V and J ends were trimmed by 0 bases and 1 base, with 15 bases remaining between them.

Here the CDR3 reads CASRPPGIDTIYF. In DNA form, the CDR3 reads TGTGCCAGCCGACCACCCGGGATAGACACCATATATTTT. The J gene is TRBJ1-3, the V gene TRBV6-1; D unresolved. The CDR3 covers 13 residues. V shed 8 bases and J shed 8 bases, with 16 bases lying between them. The germline gives CDR1 MNHNS, CDR2 SASEGT.

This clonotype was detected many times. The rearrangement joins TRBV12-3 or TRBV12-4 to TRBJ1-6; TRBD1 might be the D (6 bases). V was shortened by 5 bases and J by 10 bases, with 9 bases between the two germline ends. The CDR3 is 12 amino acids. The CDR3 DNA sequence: TGTGCCAGCAGTCCAGGGGCCTCACCCCTCCACTTT. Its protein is CASSPGASPLHF.

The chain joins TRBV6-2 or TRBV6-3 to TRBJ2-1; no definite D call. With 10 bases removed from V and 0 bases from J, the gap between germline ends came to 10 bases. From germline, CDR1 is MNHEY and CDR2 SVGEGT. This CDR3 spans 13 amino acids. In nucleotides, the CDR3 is TGTGCCACCCGCCCCCCCTCCTACAATGAGCAGTTCTTC. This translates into CATRPPSYNEQFF.

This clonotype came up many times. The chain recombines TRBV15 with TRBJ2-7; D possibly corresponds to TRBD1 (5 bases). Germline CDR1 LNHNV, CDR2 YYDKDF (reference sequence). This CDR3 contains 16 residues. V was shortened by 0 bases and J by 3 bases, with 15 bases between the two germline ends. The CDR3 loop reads CATSRDGPRGIYEQYF. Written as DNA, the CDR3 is TGTGCCACCAGCAGAGATGGGCCAAGGGGAATCTACGAGCAGTACTTC.

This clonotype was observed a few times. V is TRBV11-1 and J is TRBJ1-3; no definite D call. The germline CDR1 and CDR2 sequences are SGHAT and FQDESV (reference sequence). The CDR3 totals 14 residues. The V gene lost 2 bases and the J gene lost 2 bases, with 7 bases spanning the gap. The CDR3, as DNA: TGTGCCAGCAGCTTAATCAGGACTGGAAACACCATATATTTT. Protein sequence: CASSLIRTGNTIYF.

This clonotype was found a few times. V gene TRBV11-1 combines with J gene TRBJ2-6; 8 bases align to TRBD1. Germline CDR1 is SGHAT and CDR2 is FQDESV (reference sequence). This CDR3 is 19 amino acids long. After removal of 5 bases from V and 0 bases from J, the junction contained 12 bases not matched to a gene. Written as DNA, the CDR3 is TGTGCCAGCAGCCAGACGGGACAGGCAAAAACCTCTGGGGCCAACGTCCTGACTTTC. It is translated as CASSQTGQAKTSGANVLTF.

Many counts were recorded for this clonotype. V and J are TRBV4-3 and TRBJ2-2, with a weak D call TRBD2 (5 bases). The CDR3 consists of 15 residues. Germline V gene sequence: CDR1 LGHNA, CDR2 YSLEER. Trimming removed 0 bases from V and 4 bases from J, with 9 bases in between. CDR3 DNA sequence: TGCGCCAGCAGCCAAGAGCTCGGGATCACCGGGGAGCTGTTTTTT. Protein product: CASSQELGITGELFF.

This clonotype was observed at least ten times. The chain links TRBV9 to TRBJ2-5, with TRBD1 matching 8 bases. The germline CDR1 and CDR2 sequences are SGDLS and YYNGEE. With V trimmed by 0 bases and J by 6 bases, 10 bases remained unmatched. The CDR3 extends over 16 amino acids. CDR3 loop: CASSVGQDRVTKTQYF. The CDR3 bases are TGTGCCAGCAGCGTAGGGCAGGACAGGGTGACAAAGACCCAGTACTTC.

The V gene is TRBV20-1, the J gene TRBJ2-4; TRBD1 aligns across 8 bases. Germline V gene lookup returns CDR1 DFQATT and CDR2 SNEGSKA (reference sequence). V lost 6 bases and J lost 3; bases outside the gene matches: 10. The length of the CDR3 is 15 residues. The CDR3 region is CSAPQGAFVKNIQYF. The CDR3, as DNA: TGCAGTGCGCCCCAGGGGGCGTTTGTCAAAAACATTCAGTACTTC.

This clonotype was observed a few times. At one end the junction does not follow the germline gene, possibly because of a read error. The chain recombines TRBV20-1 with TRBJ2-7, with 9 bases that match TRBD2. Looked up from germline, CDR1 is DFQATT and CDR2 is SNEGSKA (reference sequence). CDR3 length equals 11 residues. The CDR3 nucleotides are TGCAGTGCTAGAGATCCGGATAGCGGGAGTTGG. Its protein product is CSARDPDSGSW.

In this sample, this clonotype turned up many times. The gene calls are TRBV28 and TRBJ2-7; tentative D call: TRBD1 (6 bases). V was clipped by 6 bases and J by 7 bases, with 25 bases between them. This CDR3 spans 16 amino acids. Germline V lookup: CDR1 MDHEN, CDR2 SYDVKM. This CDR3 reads CASSSPQGAHEGEQYF. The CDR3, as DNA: TGTGCCAGCAGCTCCCCACAGGGTGCACACGAGGGAGAGCAGTACTTC.

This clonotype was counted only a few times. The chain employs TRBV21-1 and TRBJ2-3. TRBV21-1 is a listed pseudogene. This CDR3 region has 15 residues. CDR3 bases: TGTGCCAGCATGCAGTCCTGGTATAGCACAGATACGCAGTATTTT. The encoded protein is CASMQSWYSTDTQYF.

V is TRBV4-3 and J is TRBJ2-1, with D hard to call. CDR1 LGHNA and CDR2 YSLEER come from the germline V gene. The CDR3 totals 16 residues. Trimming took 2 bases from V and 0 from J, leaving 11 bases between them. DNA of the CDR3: TGCGCCAGCAGCCAACGTAGCACGAGCTCCTACAATGAGCAGTTCTTC. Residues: CASSQRSTSSYNEQFF.

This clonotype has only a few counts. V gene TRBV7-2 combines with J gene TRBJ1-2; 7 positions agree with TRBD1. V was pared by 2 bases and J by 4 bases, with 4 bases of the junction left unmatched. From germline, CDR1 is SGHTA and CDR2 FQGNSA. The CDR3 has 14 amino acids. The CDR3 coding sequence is TGTGCCAGCAGCTTAATACAGGGGTTCTATGGCTACACCTTC. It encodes CASSLIQGFYGYTF.

This chain's CDR3 is CASRQSGSLDTQYF. CDR3 sequence (DNA): TGTGCCAGTAGACAAAGCGGGAGCCTTGATACGCAGTATTTT. The V and J genes are TRBV19 and TRBJ2-3; 8 nucleotides match TRBD2. The germline V gene has CDR1 LNHDA and CDR2 SQIVND (reference sequence). The CDR3 is made up of 14 amino acids. Unmatched junction bases numbered 8, after V lost 6 bases and J lost 6 bases.

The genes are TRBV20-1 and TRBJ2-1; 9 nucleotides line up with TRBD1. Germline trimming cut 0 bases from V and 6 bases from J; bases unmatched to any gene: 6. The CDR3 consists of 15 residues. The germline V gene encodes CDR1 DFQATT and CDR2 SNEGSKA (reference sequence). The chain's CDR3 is CSARDPGTGINEQFF. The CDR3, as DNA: TGCAGTGCTAGAGATCCCGGGACAGGGATCAATGAGCAGTTCTTC.